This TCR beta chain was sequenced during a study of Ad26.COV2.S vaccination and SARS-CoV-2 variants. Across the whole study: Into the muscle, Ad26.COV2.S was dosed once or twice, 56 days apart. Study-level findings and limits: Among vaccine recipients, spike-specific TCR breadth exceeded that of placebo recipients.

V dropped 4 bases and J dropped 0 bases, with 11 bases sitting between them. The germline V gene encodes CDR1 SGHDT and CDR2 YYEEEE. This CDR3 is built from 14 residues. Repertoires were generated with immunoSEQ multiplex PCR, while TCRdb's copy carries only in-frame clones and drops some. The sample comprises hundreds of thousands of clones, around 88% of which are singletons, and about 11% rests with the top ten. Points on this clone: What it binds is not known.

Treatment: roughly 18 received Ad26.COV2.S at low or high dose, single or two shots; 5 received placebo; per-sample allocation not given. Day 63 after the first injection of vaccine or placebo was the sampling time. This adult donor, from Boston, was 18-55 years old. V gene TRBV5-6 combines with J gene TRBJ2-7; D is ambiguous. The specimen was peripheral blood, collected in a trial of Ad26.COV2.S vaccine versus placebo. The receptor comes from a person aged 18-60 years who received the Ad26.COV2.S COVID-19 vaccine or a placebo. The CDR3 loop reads CASSLGDGSYEQYF. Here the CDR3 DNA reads TGTGCCAGCAGCCTGGGCGATGGCTCCTACGAGCAGTACTTC.